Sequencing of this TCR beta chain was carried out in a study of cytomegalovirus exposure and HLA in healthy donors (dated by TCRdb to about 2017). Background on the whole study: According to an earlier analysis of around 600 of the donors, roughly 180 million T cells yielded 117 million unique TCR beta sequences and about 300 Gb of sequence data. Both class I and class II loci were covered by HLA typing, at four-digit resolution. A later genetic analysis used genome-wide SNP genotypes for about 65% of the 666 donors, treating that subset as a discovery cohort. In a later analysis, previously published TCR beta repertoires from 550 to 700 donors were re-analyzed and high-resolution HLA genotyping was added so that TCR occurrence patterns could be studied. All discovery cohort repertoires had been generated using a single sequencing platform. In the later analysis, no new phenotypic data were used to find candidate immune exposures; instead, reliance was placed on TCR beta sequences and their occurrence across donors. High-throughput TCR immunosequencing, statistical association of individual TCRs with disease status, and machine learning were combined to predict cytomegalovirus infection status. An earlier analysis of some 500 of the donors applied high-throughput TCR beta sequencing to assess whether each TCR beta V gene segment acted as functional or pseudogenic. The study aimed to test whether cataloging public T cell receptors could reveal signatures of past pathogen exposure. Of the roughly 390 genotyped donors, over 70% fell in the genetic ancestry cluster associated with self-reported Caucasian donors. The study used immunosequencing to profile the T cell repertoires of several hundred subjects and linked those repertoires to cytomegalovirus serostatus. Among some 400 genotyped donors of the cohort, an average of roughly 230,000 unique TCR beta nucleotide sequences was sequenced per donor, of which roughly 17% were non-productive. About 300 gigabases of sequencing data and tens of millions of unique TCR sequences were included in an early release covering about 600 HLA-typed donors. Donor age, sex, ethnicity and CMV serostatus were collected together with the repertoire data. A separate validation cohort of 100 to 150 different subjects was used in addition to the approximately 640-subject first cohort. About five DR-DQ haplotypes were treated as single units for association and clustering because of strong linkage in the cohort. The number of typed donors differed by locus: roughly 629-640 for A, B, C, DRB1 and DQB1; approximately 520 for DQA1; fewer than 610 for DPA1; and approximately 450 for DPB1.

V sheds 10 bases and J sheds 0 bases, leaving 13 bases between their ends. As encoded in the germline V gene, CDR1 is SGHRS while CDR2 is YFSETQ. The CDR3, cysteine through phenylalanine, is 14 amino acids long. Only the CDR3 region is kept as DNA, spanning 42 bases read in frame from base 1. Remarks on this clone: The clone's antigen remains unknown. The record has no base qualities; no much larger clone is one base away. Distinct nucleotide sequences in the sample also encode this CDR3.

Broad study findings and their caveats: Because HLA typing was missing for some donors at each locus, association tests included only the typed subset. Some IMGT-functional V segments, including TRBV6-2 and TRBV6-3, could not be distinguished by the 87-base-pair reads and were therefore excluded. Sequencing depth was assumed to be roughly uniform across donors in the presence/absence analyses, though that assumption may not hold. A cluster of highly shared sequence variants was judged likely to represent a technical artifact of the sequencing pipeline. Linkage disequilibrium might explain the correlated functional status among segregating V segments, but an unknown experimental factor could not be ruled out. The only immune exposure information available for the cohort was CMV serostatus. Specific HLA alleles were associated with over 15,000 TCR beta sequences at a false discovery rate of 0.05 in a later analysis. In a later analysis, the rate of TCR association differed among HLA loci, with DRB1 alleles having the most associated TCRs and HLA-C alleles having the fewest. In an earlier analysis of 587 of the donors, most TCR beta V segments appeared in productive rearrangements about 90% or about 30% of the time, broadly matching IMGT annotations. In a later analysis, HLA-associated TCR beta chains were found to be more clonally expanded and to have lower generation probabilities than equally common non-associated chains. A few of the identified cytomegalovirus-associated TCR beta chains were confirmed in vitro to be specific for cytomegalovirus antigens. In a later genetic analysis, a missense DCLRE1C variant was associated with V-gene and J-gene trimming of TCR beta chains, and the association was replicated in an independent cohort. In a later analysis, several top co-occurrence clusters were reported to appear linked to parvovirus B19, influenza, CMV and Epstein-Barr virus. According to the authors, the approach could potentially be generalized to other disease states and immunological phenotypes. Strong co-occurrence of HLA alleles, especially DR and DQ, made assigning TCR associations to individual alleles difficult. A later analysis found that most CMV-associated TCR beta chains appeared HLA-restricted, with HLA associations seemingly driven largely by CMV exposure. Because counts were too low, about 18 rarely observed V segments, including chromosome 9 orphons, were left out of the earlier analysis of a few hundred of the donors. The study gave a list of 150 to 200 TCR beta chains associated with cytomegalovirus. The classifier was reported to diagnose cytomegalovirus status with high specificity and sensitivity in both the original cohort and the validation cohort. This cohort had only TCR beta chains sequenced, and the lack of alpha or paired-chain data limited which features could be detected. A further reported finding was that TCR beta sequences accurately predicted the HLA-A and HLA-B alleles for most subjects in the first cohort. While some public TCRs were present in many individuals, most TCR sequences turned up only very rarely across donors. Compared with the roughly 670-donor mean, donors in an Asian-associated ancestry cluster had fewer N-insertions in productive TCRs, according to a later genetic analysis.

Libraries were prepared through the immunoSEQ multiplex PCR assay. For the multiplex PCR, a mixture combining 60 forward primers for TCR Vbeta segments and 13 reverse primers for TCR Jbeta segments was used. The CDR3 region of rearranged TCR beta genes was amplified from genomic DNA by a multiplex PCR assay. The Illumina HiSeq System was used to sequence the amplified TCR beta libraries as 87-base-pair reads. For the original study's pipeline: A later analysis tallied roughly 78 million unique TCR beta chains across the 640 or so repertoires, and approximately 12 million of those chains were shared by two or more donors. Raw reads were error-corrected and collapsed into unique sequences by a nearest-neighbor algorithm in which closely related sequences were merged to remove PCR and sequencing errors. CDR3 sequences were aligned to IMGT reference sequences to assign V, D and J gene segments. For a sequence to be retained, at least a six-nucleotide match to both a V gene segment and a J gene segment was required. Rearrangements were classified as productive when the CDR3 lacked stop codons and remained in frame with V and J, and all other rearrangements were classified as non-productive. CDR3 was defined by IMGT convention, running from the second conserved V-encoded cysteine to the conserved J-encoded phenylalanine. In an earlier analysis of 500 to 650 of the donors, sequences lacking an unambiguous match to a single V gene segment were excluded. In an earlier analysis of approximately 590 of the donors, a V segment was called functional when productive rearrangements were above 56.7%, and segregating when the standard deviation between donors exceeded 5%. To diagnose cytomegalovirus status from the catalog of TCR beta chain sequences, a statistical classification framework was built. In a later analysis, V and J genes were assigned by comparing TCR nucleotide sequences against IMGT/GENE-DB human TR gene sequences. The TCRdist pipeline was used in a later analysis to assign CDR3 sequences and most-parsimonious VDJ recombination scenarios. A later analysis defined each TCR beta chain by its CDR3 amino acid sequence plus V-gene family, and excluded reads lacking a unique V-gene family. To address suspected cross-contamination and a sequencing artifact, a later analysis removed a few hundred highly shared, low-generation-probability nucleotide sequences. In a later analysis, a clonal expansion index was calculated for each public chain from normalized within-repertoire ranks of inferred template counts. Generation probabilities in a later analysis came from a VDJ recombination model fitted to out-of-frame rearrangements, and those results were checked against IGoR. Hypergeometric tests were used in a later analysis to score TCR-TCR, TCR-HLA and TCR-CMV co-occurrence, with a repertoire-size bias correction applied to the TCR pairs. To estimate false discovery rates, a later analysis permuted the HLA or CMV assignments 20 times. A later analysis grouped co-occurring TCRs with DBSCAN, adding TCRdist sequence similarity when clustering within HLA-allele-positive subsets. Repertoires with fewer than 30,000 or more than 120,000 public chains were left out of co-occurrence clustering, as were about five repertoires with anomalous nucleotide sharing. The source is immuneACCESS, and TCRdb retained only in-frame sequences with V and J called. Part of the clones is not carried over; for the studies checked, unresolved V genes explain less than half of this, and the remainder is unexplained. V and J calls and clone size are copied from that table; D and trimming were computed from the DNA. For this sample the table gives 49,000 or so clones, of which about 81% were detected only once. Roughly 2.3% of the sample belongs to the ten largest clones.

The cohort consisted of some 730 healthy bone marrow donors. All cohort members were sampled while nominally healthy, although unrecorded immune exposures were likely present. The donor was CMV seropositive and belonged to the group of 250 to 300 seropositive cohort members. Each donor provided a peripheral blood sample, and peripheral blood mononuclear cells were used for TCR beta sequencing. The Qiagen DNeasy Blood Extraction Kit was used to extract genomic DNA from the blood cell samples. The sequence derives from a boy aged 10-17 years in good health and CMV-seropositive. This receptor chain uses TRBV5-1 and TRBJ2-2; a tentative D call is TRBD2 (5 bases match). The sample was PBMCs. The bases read TGCGCCTCCCGGACTGCTTCGAACACCGGGGAGCTGTTTTTT. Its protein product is CASRTASNTGELFF.